The clone carrying this T cell receptor beta chain was found a few times. This sample is part of a study of OX40 agonist ivuxolimab in advanced cancers. Study-level background: Subjects had a mean age of about 57 years, with a range of roughly 23 to 80; roughly 80% were male. It was permissible to have had prior anti-PD-1, anti-PD-L1 or anti-CTLA-4 therapy, and more than 30% had some.

Germline CDR1 is PRHDT and CDR2 is FYEKMQ (reference sequence). Trimming shortened V by 9 bases and J by 3 bases, and 14 bases separated the two germline ends. The CDR3 spans 13 residues. Profiled with immunoSEQ multiplex PCR; TCRdb holds only in-frame clones, not every one. In the table there are approximately 26,000 clones, about four fifths of which are singletons. This material consisted of CD4+ or CD8+ T cells sorted from blood, taken in a trial of the OX40 agonist ivuxolimab. The chain employs TRBV13 and TRBJ1-1; no clear D. The sequence was obtained from an adult with an advanced solid tumor such as melanoma, head and neck, liver or kidney cancer. The CDR3 DNA is TGTGCCAGTGCCGAGGGAGGTTACACTGAAGCTTTCTTT. Its translation: CASAEGGYTEAFF.